The 7 T cell receptor beta chains below were found in one sample sequenced in a study of blood T cell repertoires in COVID-19. This table comes from immunoSEQ multiplex PCR, and its TCRdb copy is limited to in-frame clones, with some not included. Counted here are fewer than 120,000 clones, about 90% occurring once; the ten biggest clones make up 4.8%. What was sequenced was peripheral blood. The receptor set was obtained from a human donor in a cohort sampled during active COVID-19.

The genes are TRBV29-1 and TRBJ1-3, with a weak D call TRBD1 (6 bases). The ends were cut back, 4 bases at V and 3 bases at J, with 13 bases in the middle. There are 14 residues in the CDR3. Germline CDR1 and CDR2: SQVTM and ANQGSEA. The CDR3 region is CSVARGANGNTIYF. The CDR3 DNA reads as TGCAGCGTTGCACGGGGGGCGAATGGAAACACCATATATTTT.

This clone has just a few counts. The chain carries TRBV28 and TRBJ1-3; TRBD1 is a possible D gene (5 bases). The germline V gene has CDR1 MDHEN and CDR2 SYDVKM. This CDR3 region has 11 residues. The V and J ends lost 3 bases and 12 bases respectively, with 9 bases between them. CDR3 bases: TGTGCCAGCAGTTTTAGCCAGGGCATATATTTT. Protein sequence: CASSFSQGIYF. The complete variable domain, with remaining parts taken from reference TRBV28 and TRBJ1-3, reads DVKVTQSSRYLVKRTGEKVFLECVQDMDHENMFWYRQDPGLGLRLIYFSYDVKMKEKGDIPEGYSVSREKKERFSLILESASTNQTSMYLCASSFSQGIYFGEGSWLTVV.

This clone occurred a few times. This chain joins TRBV10-3 and TRBJ2-2, with D perhaps TRBD2 (5 bases). This CDR3 has 14 amino acids. The germline V and J ends were trimmed by 7 bases and 5 bases, with 14 bases remaining between them. Germline V gene lookup returns CDR1 ENHRY and CDR2 SYGVKD. The CDR3 loop reads CAITSGEWTGELFF. In nucleotides, the CDR3 is TGTGCCATCACAAGTGGGGAGTGGACCGGGGAGCTGTTTTTT.

The J gene is TRBJ2-5, the V gene TRBV24-1, with 14 bases lining up with TRBD2. CDR3 length equals 19 residues. After removal of 1 base from V and 1 base from J, the junction contained 7 bases not matched to a gene. Germline-derived CDR1 and CDR2 are KGHDR and SFDVKD. The CDR3 loop is CATSDFRGLAGALQETQYF. As DNA, the CDR3 is TGTGCCACCAGTGATTTTAGGGGACTAGCGGGAGCCCTCCAAGAGACCCAGTACTTC.

This clone has a single count. V and J are TRBV25-1 and TRBJ2-7; D is undetermined. Germline V gene data show CDR1 as MGHDK and CDR2 as SYGVNS. The V and J ends lost 3 bases and 3 bases respectively, with 9 bases between them. This CDR3 has 13 amino acids. The CDR3 reads CASSEVRRYEQYF. The CDR3 region has the DNA TGTGCCAGCAGTGAGGTCAGGCGCTACGAGCAGTACTTC.

The chain uses TRBV28 and TRBJ1-1; 10 positions agree with TRBD1. The germline CDR1 and CDR2 sequences are MDHEN and SYDVKM. With V trimmed by 4 bases and J by 5 bases, 10 bases remained unmatched. The CDR3 length is 16 residues. The CDR3 loop reads CASSSRTGGISTEAFF. The CDR3 DNA is TGTGCCAGCAGTTCACGGACAGGGGGGATTAGTACTGAAGCTTTCTTT.

The gene calls are TRBV3-1 (or the pseudogene TRBV3-2) and TRBJ1-2; 9 nucleotides match TRBD1. The CDR3 spans 15 residues. V shed 5 bases, J shed 2 bases, and the junction held 6 bases outside the gene matches. Germline lookup yields CDR1 LGHDT and CDR2 YNNKEL (reference sequence). The CDR3 DNA reads TGTGCCAGCAGCAGCCGGGGACAGGGCAACTATGGCTACACCTTC. This sequence encodes CASSSRGQGNYGYTF.